Each of the 3 T cell receptor beta chains below was sequenced from the same sample in a study of Graves' ophthalmopathy and Graves' hyperthyroidism. RNA transcripts provided the template for amplifying TCR beta CDR3 regions. The first-round RT-PCR employed HTBI primers together with the Qiagen OneStep RT-PCR kit. A multiplex PCR was then performed as the second round. TCRdb passed the multiplex PCR reads through MiXCR, listing each CDR3 protein once. Here the sample spans some 350,000 distinct CDR3 sequences, 17% being singletons. Sequenced material: peripheral blood. The origin of the receptors is an adult woman with stable Graves' hyperthyroidism.

This clonotype was observed at least ten times. A much larger clone sits a single nucleotide away, making a read error possible. The V gene is TRBV6-5, the J gene TRBJ1-1; 7 bases are shared with TRBD1. Germline trimming cut 7 bases from V and 2 bases from J; bases unmatched to any gene: 7. CDR1 and CDR2 (germline): MNHEY, SVGAGI. CDR3 length: 14 amino acids. CDR3 region: CASIWDSTNTEAFF. Here the CDR3 DNA reads TGTGCCAGCATTTGGGACAGTACAAACACTGAAGCTTTCTTT.

This clonotype was observed a handful of times. The chain combines TRBV14 with TRBJ2-7, with a weak D call TRBD2 (5 bases). This CDR3 comprises 12 residues. CDR1 SGHDN and CDR2 FVKESK come from the germline V gene. Trimming shortened V by 4 bases and J by 6 bases, and 10 bases separated the two germline ends. The CDR3 region has the DNA TGTGCCAGCAGCCCGGACGGACTCGAGCAGTACTTC. Its translation: CASSPDGLEQYF.

Many counts were recorded for this clonotype. This sequence joins TRBV2 and TRBJ1-5, with D perhaps matching TRBD1 (5 bases). The CDR3 covers 15 residues. Trimming cost V 7 bases and J 2 bases, with 15 bases left between them. Germline CDR1 reads SNHLY; CDR2 reads FYNNEI. As DNA, the CDR3 is TGTGCCAGCAAGGAGGGGAGGGGTGGCAATCAGCCCCAGCATTTT. Its translation: CASKEGRGGNQPQHF.